The rows below give T cell receptor beta chains drawn from one sample of a study of blood T cell repertoires in COVID-19. Measured with immunoSEQ multiplex PCR; TCRdb has only the in-frame clones, and not every one. The table lists roughly 300,000 clones, about nine tenths of them singletons. The sample was peripheral blood. The receptors derive from a woman in her twenties or thirties with COVID-19, enrolled during active disease. The CDR3 runs from the conserved cysteine through the conserved F or W. The order of the fields is clone size, CDR3 length, V gene, D gene, J gene, CDR3 protein, CDR3 DNA. A D gene is named only where the DNA matches it firmly. Part of the rows lack a size; the others show once, few, many or a class for expanded clones.

abundance: -
len: 15
v_gene: TRBV27
d_gene: TRBD1
j_gene: TRBJ2-3
CDR3aa: CASRDPGTGTDTQYF
CDR3nt: TGTGCCAGCAGGGACCCGGGGACAGGCACAGATACGCAGTATTTT

abundance: -
len: 16
v_gene: TRBV5-6
d_gene: -
j_gene: TRBJ2-6
CDR3aa: CASSLVAVSGANVLTF
CDR3nt: TGTGCCAGCAGCTTGGTAGCCGTCTCTGGGGCCAACGTCCTGACTTTC

abundance: -
len: 14
v_gene: TRBV9
d_gene: -
j_gene: TRBJ2-3
CDR3aa: CASSDERGTDTQYF
CDR3nt: TGTGCCAGCAGCGACGAGCGGGGCACAGATACGCAGTATTTT

abundance: -
len: 14
v_gene: TRBV28
d_gene: TRBD1
j_gene: TRBJ1-2
CDR3aa: CASSPDSTGNGYTF
CDR3nt: TGTGCCAGCAGTCCGGACTCGACAGGGAATGGCTACACCTTC

abundance: few
len: 16
v_gene: TRBV4-3
d_gene: TRBD2
j_gene: TRBJ2-7
CDR3aa: CASSQAPASGGYEQYF
CDR3nt: TGCGCCAGCAGCCAAGCACCGGCTAGCGGGGGCTACGAGCAGTACTTC

abundance: -
len: 13
v_gene: TRBV7-2
d_gene: -
j_gene: TRBJ2-7
CDR3aa: CASSLDSRWEQYF
CDR3nt: TGTGCCAGCAGCTTGGACAGCAGGTGGGAGCAGTACTTC

abundance: -
len: 13
v_gene: TRBV12-3/TRBV12-4
d_gene: TRBD1
j_gene: TRBJ2-3
CDR3aa: CASSDRGTDTQYF
CDR3nt: TGTGCCAGCAGTGACAGGGGCACAGATACGCAGTATTTT

abundance: -
len: 14
v_gene: TRBV5-1
d_gene: TRBD1
j_gene: TRBJ2-7
CDR3aa: CASSSGQGTYEQYF
CDR3nt: TGCGCCAGCAGCTCCGGACAGGGAACCTACGAGCAGTACTTC

abundance: -
len: 14
v_gene: TRBV5-6
d_gene: -
j_gene: TRBJ2-1
CDR3aa: CASSLAAGYNEQFF
CDR3nt: TGTGCCAGCAGCTTGGCCGCGGGGTACAATGAGCAGTTCTTC

abundance: few
len: 17
v_gene: TRBV7-9
d_gene: TRBD1
j_gene: TRBJ1-1
CDR3aa: CASSRKTGGTKNTEAFF
CDR3nt: TGTGCCAGCAGTCGGAAGACAGGGGGCACGAAGAACACTGAAGCTTTCTTT

abundance: -
len: 14
v_gene: TRBV18
d_gene: -
j_gene: TRBJ2-3
CDR3aa: CASSPPTNTDTQYF
CDR3nt: TGTGCCAGCTCACCACCGACTAACACAGATACGCAGTATTTT

abundance: -
len: 13
v_gene: TRBV27
d_gene: TRBD1
j_gene: TRBJ2-7
CDR3aa: CASSLRTGYEQYF
CDR3nt: TGTGCCAGCAGTTTGAGGACAGGCTACGAGCAGTACTTC

abundance: -
len: 15
v_gene: TRBV24-1
d_gene: TRBD2
j_gene: TRBJ2-1
CDR3aa: CATSPRTSGSSEQFF
CDR3nt: TGTGCCACCAGCCCCCGGACTAGCGGGAGTAGTGAGCAGTTCTTC

abundance: -
len: 12
v_gene: TRBV29-1
d_gene: TRBD1
j_gene: TRBJ1-4
CDR3aa: CSGAGQGEKLFF
CDR3nt: TGCAGCGGGGCCGGACAGGGAGAAAAACTGTTTTTT

abundance: -
len: 14
v_gene: TRBV27
d_gene: TRBD1
j_gene: TRBJ1-2
CDR3aa: CASKPAGQGYGYTF
CDR3nt: TGTGCCAGCAAACCTGCTGGACAGGGCTATGGCTACACCTTC

abundance: -
len: 14
v_gene: TRBV19
d_gene: -
j_gene: TRBJ1-1
CDR3aa: CASSIEGGNTEAFF
CDR3nt: TGTGCCAGTAGTATAGAAGGAGGGAACACTGAAGCTTTCTTT